Listed here are 5 T cell receptor beta chains from one sample, sequenced in a study of blood T cell repertoires in COVID-19 (dated by TCRdb to 2018 to 2020). Library preparation used the immunoSEQ multiplex PCR assay. The source is immuneACCESS, and TCRdb retained only in-frame sequences with V and J called. Part of the clones is not carried over; for the studies checked, unresolved V genes explain less than half of this, and the remainder is unexplained. The sample table shows around 46,000 clones, and 75% to 90% are seen once. Clones ranked in the top ten supply about three fifths of the sample. Sequenced sample: peripheral blood. These receptors all come from a man between 65 and 85 years old with acute or convalescent COVID-19.

V gene TRBV29-1 combines with J gene TRBJ1-5; tentatively, D is TRBD1 (5 bases). Germline V gene lookup returns CDR1 SQVTM and CDR2 ANQGSEA. V was pared by 4 bases and J by 2 bases, with 12 bases between. The CDR3 has 14 residues. The CDR3 DNA reads as TGCAGCGTTGCGCAGGGCCGTGGCAATCAGCCCCAGCATTTT. Its protein is CSVAQGRGNQPQHF.

This chain joins TRBV28 and TRBJ1-5, with no clear D. The CDR3 is 12 residues long. Germline V lookup: CDR1 MDHEN, CDR2 SYDVKM. Between the trimmed V and J ends, which lost 7 bases and 2 bases, there was a span of 6 bases. CDR3 nucleotides: TGTGCCAGCACCTCTGGCAATCAGCCCCAGCATTTT. Its translation is CASTSGNQPQHF.

The chain combines TRBV27 with TRBJ1-2; TRBD1 aligns across 8 bases. The CDR3 extends over 18 amino acids. CDR1 MNHEY and CDR2 SMNVEV come from the germline V gene (reference sequence). With 2 bases clipped from V and 4 bases from J, the junction kept 15 bases outside the gene matches. The CDR3 DNA reads as TGTGCCAGCAGTTTACTCTACATCGGACAGGGACGGGCCTATGGCTACACCTTC. It is translated as CASSLLYIGQGRAYGYTF.

This clone was recorded only once. J is TRBJ1-6 and V is TRBV25-1, with D uncertain. Germline CDR1 reads MGHDK; CDR2 reads SYGVNS. With 6 bases removed from V and 7 bases from J, the gap between germline ends came to 13 bases. The CDR3 contains 14 residues. In DNA, the CDR3 is TGTGCCAGCAGCGGGGAAGTAGAGAATTCACCCCTCCACTTT. It specifies CASSGEVENSPLHF.

This chain connects TRBV15 to TRBJ1-2, with 8 positions matching TRBD1. The CDR3 runs 16 residues. Germline CDR1 and CDR2: LNHNV and YYDKDF (reference sequence). J lost 1 base, V lost 0 bases, and 4 bases had no gene match. The CDR3 reads CATSRDQGALNYGYTF. CDR3 DNA sequence: TGTGCCACCAGCAGAGATCAGGGGGCCCTTAACTATGGCTACACCTTC.